This entry lists 2 T cell receptor beta chains sequenced from one sample in a study of blood T cell repertoires in COVID-19. Produced via immunoSEQ multiplex PCR; TCRdb's table is partial and in-frame only. Altogether 200,000 or so clones are present, roughly 88% being singletons, with the ten largest covering about 2%. Specimen: peripheral blood. These receptors all stem from a man aged 40-49 years who had recovered from COVID-19.

The chain combines TRBV18 with TRBJ2-1; no clear D. This CDR3 region has 13 residues. Between the trimmed V and J ends, which lost 3 bases and 10 bases, there was a span of 13 bases. Germline assignment: CDR1 KGHSH and CDR2 LQKENI. For the CDR3, the DNA is TGTGCCAGCTCACCCTCTAGGTGGAGCGAGCAGTTCTTC. Amino acid sequence: CASSPSRWSEQFF.

J is TRBJ2-3 and V is TRBV29-1; TRBD2 matches at 8 bases. Germline CDR1 SQVTM, CDR2 ANQGSEA. The CDR3 is 15 residues long. After removal of 6 bases from V and 1 base from J, the junction contained 9 bases not matched to a gene. CDR3 region: CSVAFGGVGTDTQYF. CDR3 DNA: TGCAGCGTGGCCTTCGGGGGGGTGGGCACAGATACGCAGTATTTT.